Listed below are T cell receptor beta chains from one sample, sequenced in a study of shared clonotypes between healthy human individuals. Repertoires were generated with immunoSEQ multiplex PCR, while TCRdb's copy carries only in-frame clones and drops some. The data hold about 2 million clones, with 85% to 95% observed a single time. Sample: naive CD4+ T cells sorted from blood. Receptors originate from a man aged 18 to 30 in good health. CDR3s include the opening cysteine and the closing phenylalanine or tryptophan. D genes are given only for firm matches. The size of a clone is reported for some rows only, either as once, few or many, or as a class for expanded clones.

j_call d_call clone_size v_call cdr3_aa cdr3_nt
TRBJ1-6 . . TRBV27 CASSPLQNSPLHF TGTGCCAGCAGTCCCCTCCAGAATTCACCCCTCCACTTT
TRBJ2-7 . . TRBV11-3 CASSLGGRFSYEQYF TGTGCCAGCAGCCTGGGGGGCAGGTTCTCCTACGAGCAGTACTTC
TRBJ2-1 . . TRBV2 CASSAGPFNEQFF TGTGCCAGCAGCGCCGGGCCCTTTAATGAGCAGTTCTTC
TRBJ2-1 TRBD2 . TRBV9 CASSVSTSGYNEQFF TGTGCCAGCAGCGTCAGCACTAGCGGATACAATGAGCAGTTCTTC
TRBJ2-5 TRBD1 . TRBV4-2 CASSQGTGAGQETQYF TGTGCCAGCAGCCAGGGGACAGGGGCAGGTCAAGAGACCCAGTACTTC
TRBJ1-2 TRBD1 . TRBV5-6 CASSFYRGLSKSGYTF TGTGCCAGCAGCTTTTACAGGGGGCTTTCCAAATCCGGCTACACCTTC
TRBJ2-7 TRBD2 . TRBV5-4 CASSSWTSGSVAWQYF TGTGCCAGCAGCTCTTGGACTAGCGGGAGTGTAGCATGGCAGTACTTC
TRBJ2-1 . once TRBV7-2 CASSPSGVYNEQFF TGTGCCAGCAGCCCTTCAGGGGTCTACAATGAGCAGTTCTTC
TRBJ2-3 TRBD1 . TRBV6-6 CASRPTGGLTDTQYF TGTGCCAGCCGTCCGACAGGGGGCTTGACAGATACGCAGTATTTT
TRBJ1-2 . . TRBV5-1 CASSLGGSDGYTF TGCGCCAGCAGCTTGGGCGGGAGTGATGGCTACACCTTC
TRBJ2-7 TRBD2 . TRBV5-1 CASSLGLAGVYEQYF TGCGCCAGCAGCTTGGGGCTAGCGGGAGTCTACGAGCAGTACTTC
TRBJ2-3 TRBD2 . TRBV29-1 CSLLTSSTDTQYF TGCAGCCTATTGACTAGCAGCACAGATACGCAGTATTTT